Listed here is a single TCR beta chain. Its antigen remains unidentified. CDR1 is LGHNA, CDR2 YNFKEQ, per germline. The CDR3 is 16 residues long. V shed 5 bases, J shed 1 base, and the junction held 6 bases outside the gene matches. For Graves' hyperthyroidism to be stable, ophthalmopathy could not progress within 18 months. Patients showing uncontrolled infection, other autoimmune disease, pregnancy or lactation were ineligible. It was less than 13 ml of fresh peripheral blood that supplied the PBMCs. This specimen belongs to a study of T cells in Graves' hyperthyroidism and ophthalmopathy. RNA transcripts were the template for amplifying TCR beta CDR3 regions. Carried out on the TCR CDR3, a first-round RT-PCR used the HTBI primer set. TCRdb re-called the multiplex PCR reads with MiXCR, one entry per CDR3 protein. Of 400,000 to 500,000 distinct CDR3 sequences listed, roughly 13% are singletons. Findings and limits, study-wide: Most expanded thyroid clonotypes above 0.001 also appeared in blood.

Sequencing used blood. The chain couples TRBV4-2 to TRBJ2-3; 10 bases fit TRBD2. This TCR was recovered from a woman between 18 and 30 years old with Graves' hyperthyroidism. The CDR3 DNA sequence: TGTGCCAGCAGCGAGAAGCGGGAGGGCGGCACAGATACGCAGTATTTT. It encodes CASSEKREGGTDTQYF.